What follows are 24 T cell receptor beta chains derived from one specimen sequenced in a study of graft-versus-host responses after intestinal transplantation (dated by TCRdb to about 2021). The receptor library was made with the immunoSEQ multiplex PCR assay. Drawn from immuneACCESS, this table holds only the in-frame rearrangements with V and J called that TCRdb kept. Clones are partly lost; checked studies trace under half to an unresolved V gene and leave the rest unexplained. In all, the sample holds about 39,000 clones, and over 90% of those were seen once. About 0.22% of the sample lies in the top ten. Which antigens these TCRs recognize remains unknown. This specimen's time point label, per the study, means: cells obtained before transplantation from donor or recipient. Sequenced material: unstimulated CD8+ T cells sorted from spleen or lymph node cells, taken before transplant. These receptors were collected from a human donor who was the organ donor for an intestinal transplant.

CDR3 DNA: TGTGCCAGCAGACCATCCACCAATGAAAAACTGTTTTTT. It is translated as CASRPSTNEKLFF. This chain connects TRBV7-9 to TRBJ1-4; D is unresolved. The CDR3 runs to 13 residues. Germline lookup yields CDR1 SEHNR and CDR2 FQNEAQ (reference sequence). V gave up 6 bases and J gave up 5 bases, with 10 bases separating them.

V usage is TRBV4-3 and J usage is TRBJ1-1; D call uncertain. Trimming left V 0 bases short and J 0 bases short, with 8 bases between. The CDR3 contains 15 residues. Germline V gene lookup returns CDR1 LGHNA and CDR2 YSLEER. This CDR3 reads CASSQDNFMNTEAFF. As DNA, the CDR3 is TGCGCCAGCAGCCAAGACAACTTTATGAACACTGAAGCTTTCTTT.

J is TRBJ2-1 and V is TRBV27; 10 nucleotides align to TRBD1. V shed 2 bases and J 2 bases; nucleotides not matched to a gene: 3. CDR3 length: 16 residues. The germline V gene encodes CDR1 MNHEY and CDR2 SMNVEV (reference sequence). CDR3 sequence (DNA): TGTGCCAGCAGTTTAGGGACAGGGGCCCCCTACAATGAGCAGTTCTTC. The encoded protein is CASSLGTGAPYNEQFF.

The chain has TRBV25-1 and TRBJ1-3; D might be TRBD1 (6 bases). V lost 4 bases to trimming and J lost 2 bases, with 12 bases between them. The CDR3 spans 15 residues. Germline-derived CDR1 and CDR2 are MGHDK and SYGVNS. The CDR3 bases are TGTGCCAGCAGTGTAGACGGGACAACTGGAAACACCATATATTTT. It is translated as CASSVDGTTGNTIYF.

V gene TRBV27 combines with J gene TRBJ1-1; 7 bases are shared with TRBD1. The germline V gene has CDR1 MNHEY and CDR2 SMNVEV (reference sequence). The CDR3 extends over 16 amino acids. V lost 0 bases and J lost 1; bases outside the gene matches: 5. This CDR3 is CASSLSTGRRNTEAFF. The CDR3 nucleotides are TGTGCCAGCAGTTTATCGACAGGGAGACGGAACACTGAAGCTTTCTTT.

This sequence joins TRBV11-2 and TRBJ2-3; TRBD1 agrees at 9 bases. Per the germline V gene, CDR1 is SGHAT and CDR2 is FQNNGV. With V trimmed by 2 bases and J by 1 base, 1 base remained unmatched. The CDR3 consists of 15 residues. The CDR3 DNA is TGTGCCAGCAGCTTACGGACAGGGGGCACAGATACGCAGTATTTT. It yields the protein CASSLRTGGTDTQYF. Full variable domain (remainder filled in from reference TRBV11-2 and TRBJ2-3): EAGVAQSPRYKIIEKRQSVAFWCNPISGHATLYWYQQILGQGPKLLIQFQNNGVVDDSQLPKDRFSAERLKGVDSTLKIQPAKLEDSAVYLCASSLRTGGTDTQYFGPGTRLTVL.

This clone was seen a few times. The J gene is TRBJ1-2, the V gene TRBV10-3; 7 bases are a match to TRBD1. CDR1 and CDR2 (germline): ENHRY, SYGVKD. V dropped 0 bases and J dropped 0; count of bases not matched to a gene: 4. CDR3 length: 16 residues. This CDR3 is CAISESNRGTNYGYTF. As DNA, the CDR3 is TGTGCCATCAGTGAGTCTAACAGGGGAACTAACTATGGCTACACCTTC.

Points on this clone: In the same sample, other DNA sequences code for this CDR3. This chain joins TRBV4-3 and TRBJ1-6; possible D gene TRBD1, 5 bases. The CDR3 has 17 amino acids. Trimming took off 0 bases at V and 0 bases at J, with 9 bases between the two ends. CDR1 LGHNA and CDR2 YSLEER come from the germline V gene. The CDR3 sequence: CASSQETESSYNSPLHF. In DNA, the CDR3 is TGCGCCAGCAGCCAAGAGACAGAAAGCTCCTATAATTCACCCCTCCACTTT.

The DNA of the CDR3 is TGCGCCAGCAGTGAGAGACAGAGAGACAATCAGCCCCAGCATTTT. It codes for CASSERQRDNQPQHF. The chain links TRBV10-1 to TRBJ1-5, with D possibly TRBD1 on 5 matching bases. Trimming stripped 2 bases from V and 3 bases from J, with 11 bases between. This CDR3 comprises 15 residues. Germline lookup yields CDR1 WNHNN and CDR2 SYGVQD (reference sequence).

The chain is built from TRBV11-2 and TRBJ1-2, with D hard to call. The ends were cut back, 1 base at V and 4 bases at J, with 10 bases in the middle. CDR3 length equals 14 residues. CDR1 and CDR2 from the germline V gene are SGHAT and FQNNGV. This CDR3 is CASSLAIGSYGYTF. In nucleotides, the CDR3 is TGTGCCAGCAGCTTAGCAATCGGCAGCTATGGCTACACCTTC.

The chain links TRBV10-1 to TRBJ1-2; 7 bases fit TRBD1. Germline CDR1 is WNHNN and CDR2 is SYGVQD (reference sequence). V was pared by 6 bases and J by 4 bases, with 17 bases of the junction left unmatched. This CDR3 has 17 amino acids. The CDR3 loop reads CASRAFPTYRGAYGYTF. The CDR3 DNA reads as TGCGCCAGCAGGGCTTTCCCTACTTACAGGGGTGCCTATGGCTACACCTTC.

This chain uses TRBV27 with TRBJ2-7; D ambiguous. The CDR3 covers 13 residues. The V gene's germline CDR1 is MNHEY and CDR2 SMNVEV (reference sequence). V shed 3 bases and J shed 2 bases, with 8 bases lying between them. CDR3 nucleotides: TGTGCCAGCAGTTTTGGCCAGACCTACGAGCAGTACTTC. Residues: CASSFGQTYEQYF.

The gene calls are TRBV27 and TRBJ2-3; 13 bases are a match to TRBD2. With V trimmed by 3 bases and J by 3 bases, 6 bases remained unmatched. CDR3 size: 17 residues. Germline CDR1 is MNHEY and CDR2 is SMNVEV (reference sequence). This chain's CDR3 is CASSFQLAGGPTDTQYF. CDR3 nucleotide sequence: TGTGCCAGCAGTTTCCAACTAGCGGGGGGGCCGACAGATACGCAGTATTTT.

The genes are TRBV5-1 and TRBJ2-3; TRBD2 agrees at 11 bases. The CDR3 length is 15 residues. Germline values: CDR1 SGHRS, CDR2 YFSETQ. V trimming: 4 bases; J trimming: 1 base; junction bases outside the gene matches: 2. CDR3 sequence reads: CASSKGLAGTDTQYF. The CDR3 bases are TGCGCCAGCAGCAAGGGACTAGCGGGCACAGATACGCAGTATTTT.

The V and J genes are TRBV5-6 and TRBJ2-1; 13 nucleotides agree with TRBD2. Germline trimming cut 4 bases from V and 4 bases from J; bases unmatched to any gene: 5. The CDR3 contains 16 residues. The V gene's germline CDR1 is SGHDT and CDR2 YYEEEE. CDR3 protein: CASSPGLAGVYNEQFF. In nucleotides, the CDR3 is TGTGCCAGCAGCCCCGGACTAGCGGGGGTATACAATGAGCAGTTCTTC.

V and J are TRBV28 and TRBJ1-4; no definite D call. V lost 4 bases to trimming and J lost 8 bases, with 14 bases between them. CDR3 length equals 14 residues. Per the germline V gene, CDR1 is MDHEN and CDR2 is SYDVKM. The CDR3 DNA sequence: TGTGCCAGCAGTTCCCCGGACCCCCTAGAAAAACTGTTTTTT. It specifies CASSSPDPLEKLFF. Drawing the rest from reference TRBV28 and TRBJ1-4, the complete variable domain is DVKVTQSSRYLVKRTGEKVFLECVQDMDHENMFWYRQDPGLGLRLIYFSYDVKMKEKGDIPEGYSVSREKKERFSLILESASTNQTSMYLCASSSPDPLEKLFFGSGTQLSVL.

V and J are TRBV6-5 and TRBJ1-1; the match to TRBD1 covers 8 bases. Germline V gives CDR1 MNHEY, CDR2 SVGAGI. The V gene end was trimmed by 6 bases and the J gene end by 4 bases; junction bases not matched to a gene: 7. This CDR3 region has 14 residues. The CDR3 reads CASSQGQGLTEAFF. The CDR3 DNA reads as TGTGCCAGCAGCCAAGGACAGGGACTCACTGAAGCTTTCTTT.

The chain uses TRBV7-8 and TRBJ1-5; no definite D call. Germline-derived CDR1 and CDR2 are SGHVS and FQNEAQ. The CDR3 runs 13 residues. V was pared by 5 bases and J by 2 bases, with 7 bases between. The CDR3: CASSPSGNQPQHF. The DNA of the CDR3 is TGTGCCAGCAGCCCTTCAGGCAATCAGCCCCAGCATTTT.

The chain is built from TRBV7-3 and TRBJ2-1, with D maybe TRBD2 (7 bases). Germline V gene sequence: CDR1 SGHTA, CDR2 FQGTGA. The CDR3 extends over 15 amino acids. Trimming stripped 2 bases from V and 2 bases from J, with 10 bases between. DNA for the CDR3: TGTGCCAGCAGCTTATGGGGGGGCGCCTACAATGAGCAGTTCTTC. Translated: CASSLWGGAYNEQFF.

The chain has TRBV14 and TRBJ2-5; tentatively, D is TRBD2 (5 bases). The CDR3 spans 13 residues. Trimming cost V 4 bases and J 3 bases, with 9 bases left between them. Looked up from germline, CDR1 is SGHDN and CDR2 is FVKESK. The CDR3 protein is CASSPWGEETQYF. The CDR3, as DNA: TGTGCCAGCAGCCCCTGGGGAGAAGAGACCCAGTACTTC.

The CDR3 loop reads CASGSYEQYF. Here the CDR3 DNA reads TGTGCCAGCGGATCCTACGAGCAGTACTTC. The V call is TRBV6-5, the J call TRBJ2-7; D is uncertain. CDR1 is MNHEY, CDR2 SVGAGI, per germline. V lost 8 bases and J lost 1, with 3 bases in between. This CDR3 spans 10 amino acids.

This chain connects TRBV7-2 to TRBJ2-3; D not certain. This CDR3 comprises 15 residues. In germline, CDR1 is SGHTA, CDR2 FQGNSA. V was trimmed by 1 base and J by 1 base, leaving 9 bases between them. As DNA, the CDR3 is TGTGCCAGCAGCTTAGGGGTTTCTGGCACAGATACGCAGTATTTT. Protein product: CASSLGVSGTDTQYF.

V gene TRBV6-5 combines with J gene TRBJ2-7; perhaps TRBD2 as D (6 bases). This CDR3 has 16 amino acids. V was trimmed by 2 bases and J by 2 bases, leaving 16 bases between them. CDR1 and CDR2 (germline): MNHEY, SVGAGI. CDR3 coding DNA: TGTGCCAGCAGTTACGGACTGGGGACTCTCCCCTACGAGCAGTACTTC. Translating it yields CASSYGLGTLPYEQYF.

The genes are TRBV7-3 and TRBJ2-3; a possible D gene is TRBD2 (7 bases). V gave up 0 bases and J gave up 1 base, with 8 bases separating them. Germline CDR1 SGHTA, CDR2 FQGTGA. The CDR3 has 15 amino acids. The CDR3 here is CASSLTGGGTDTQYF. In DNA form, the CDR3 reads TGTGCCAGCAGCTTAACAGGGGGGGGCACAGATACGCAGTATTTT.